These 16 T cell receptor beta chains were all obtained from the same sample, sequenced in a study of CXCR3-negative and CXCR3-positive naive CD8 T cells. The method, 5' RACE with UMI labels, was used to prepare the TRB cDNA libraries. TCRdb reanalyzed the 5' RACE reads and collapses them to one entry per CDR3 protein, without DNA. The table for this sample gives 40,000 to 45,000 distinct CDR3 sequences. Sequencing was carried out using memory CD8+ T cells from blood. The receptors originated from a human donor in good health. Some clones in this sample may be carry-over from other donors' samples.

The J gene is TRBJ2-7, the V gene TRBV7-2; lacking DNA, the TRBD1 call made by TCRdb goes unchecked. There are 19 residues in the CDR3. Germline assignment: CDR1 SGHTA and CDR2 FQGNSA. Here the CDR3 reads CASSLLLRGRGVSPYEQYF.

V gene TRBV5-1 combines with J gene TRBJ2-2; the D call from TCRdb, TRBD1, cannot be confirmed without DNA. This CDR3 is 15 amino acids long. Germline-derived CDR1 and CDR2 are SGHRS and YFSETQ. The chain's CDR3 is CASSASGTLSGELFF.

The CDR3 region is CSAWALTGTRDEAFF. The V gene is TRBV29-1, the J gene TRBJ1-1; the TCRdb call, TRBD1, lacks DNA for checking. The CDR3 is 15 amino acids. From germline, CDR1 is SQVTM and CDR2 ANQGSEA.

The chain links TRBV21-1 to TRBJ2-7; the TCRdb call, TRBD1, lacks DNA for checking. TRBV21-1 corresponds to a pseudogene. This CDR3 has 16 residues. CDR3 loop: CASSTLGAGEGYEQYF.

The J gene is TRBJ2-7, the V gene TRBV14; TCRdb proposes TRBD2, but this gene call is untestable without DNA. Germline V lookup: CDR1 SGHDN, CDR2 FVKESK. CDR3 length: 15 amino acids. The CDR3 sequence is CASSLGAGVSYEQYF.

The chain uses TRBV29-1 and TRBJ2-3; without DNA, the TCRdb call of TRBD2 cannot be checked. Germline V CDR1 and CDR2: SQVTM, ANQGSEA. This CDR3 comprises 15 residues. CDR3 amino acids: CSVSMGGLGTDTQYF.

In terms of frequency, this clonotype is medium-sized. J is TRBJ1-1 and V is TRBV5-1; TCRdb calls TRBD1, which cannot be checked without DNA. CDR3 size: 13 residues. The germline CDR1 and CDR2 sequences are SGHRS and YFSETQ. CDR3 sequence: CASSLGQGVVAFF.

V is TRBV4-3 and J is TRBJ1-1; the D call from TCRdb, TRBD1, cannot be confirmed without DNA. This CDR3 is built from 16 residues. CDR1 and CDR2 (germline): LGHNA, YSLEER. This chain's CDR3 is CASSQVGRVIDTEAFF.

The chain has TRBV15 and TRBJ2-1. Germline CDR1 reads LNHNV; CDR2 reads YYDKDF (reference sequence). The CDR3 consists of 14 residues. The CDR3 spells CATSRDQNVDEQFF.

The V and J genes are TRBV6-2 or TRBV6-3 and TRBJ2-5. CDR1 is MNHEY and CDR2 is SVGEGT in the germline V gene. The CDR3 runs to 13 residues. The CDR3 protein is CASTVGWGETQYF.

The gene calls are TRBV25-1 and TRBJ2-7; the TCRdb D gene call, TRBD1, has no DNA to confirm it. The germline gives CDR1 MGHDK, CDR2 SYGVNS. The CDR3 loop spans 13 amino acids. CDR3 sequence: CASILTGSYEQYF.

The rearrangement links TRBV6-5 to TRBJ1-5. Looked up from germline, CDR1 is MNHEY and CDR2 is SVGAGI. The CDR3 covers 13 residues. CDR3 sequence reads: CASSSSSWQPQHF.

This chain uses TRBV29-1 with TRBJ2-7; TCRdb designates TRBD1, a call that cannot be tested without DNA. Germline CDR1 and CDR2: SQVTM and ANQGSEA. The CDR3 has 13 residues. CDR3: CSVRDGEAYEQYF.

The gene calls are TRBV7-8 and TRBJ2-7; without DNA, the TCRdb call of TRBD1 cannot be checked. Germline CDR1 is SGHVS and CDR2 is FQNEAQ. The CDR3 is made up of 17 amino acids. CDR3 protein: CASSLGAGALGSREQYF. The full variable domain, completed using reference TRBV7-8 and TRBJ2-7, is GAGVSQSPRYKVAKRGQDVALRCDPISGHVSLFWYQQALGQGPEFLTYFQNEAQLDKSGLPSDRFFAERPEGSVSTLKIQRTQQEDSAVYLCASSLGAGALGSREQYFGPGTRLTVT.

The J gene is TRBJ2-5, the V gene TRBV6-2 or TRBV6-3. Germline CDR1 and CDR2: MNHEY and SVGEGT. The CDR3 runs to 14 residues. CDR3 protein: CASSYLGLEETQYF.

The chain is built from TRBV20-1 and TRBJ2-7; TCRdb's D call, TRBD1, is unchecked because there is no DNA. From germline, CDR1 is DFQATT and CDR2 SNEGSKA (reference sequence). There are 13 residues in the CDR3. The CDR3 reads CSARSDREYEKYF.